A single sample gave rise to the 5 T cell receptor beta chains below, sequenced in a study of T cells after yellow fever vaccination. TCRdb re-called the 5' RACE reads through MiXCR, storing one row per CDR3 protein. The sample lists 340,000 or so distinct CDR3 sequences; under 15% were seen once. The sample was CD4+ T cells sorted from PBMCs, taken 15 days after the yellow fever booster vaccination. The receptors were sampled from a man in his late teens or twenties who received the YFV17D yellow fever vaccine.

This clonotype was detected a few times. The chain employs TRBV9 and TRBJ2-1; D is undetermined. The CDR3 runs to 13 residues. Trimming cost V 3 bases and J 8 bases, with 12 bases left between them. Per the germline V gene, CDR1 is SGDLS and CDR2 is YYNGEE. The CDR3 DNA follows: TGTGCCAGCAGCGCGGACGTTCGGGATGAGCAGTTCTTC. The encoded protein is CASSADVRDEQFF.

The chain links TRBV5-1 to TRBJ1-1, with a tentative D call TRBD1 (5 bases). The CDR3 spans 14 residues. V dropped 3 bases and J dropped 1 base, with 10 bases sitting between them. The germline V gene has CDR1 SGHRS and CDR2 YFSETQ. The CDR3 here is CASSWGPANTEAFF. CDR3 bases: TGCGCCAGCAGCTGGGGACCTGCGAACACTGAAGCTTTCTTT.

This clonotype was observed a few times. The chain recombines TRBV5-1 with TRBJ2-3, with D possibly matching TRBD2 (5 bases). Germline V gene sequence: CDR1 SGHRS, CDR2 YFSETQ. The ends were cut back, 4 bases at V and 2 bases at J, with 11 bases in the middle. CDR3 length: 14 amino acids. Here the CDR3 DNA reads TGCGCCAGCAGCCCGGACTTATACACAGATACGCAGTATTTT. Its protein product is CASSPDLYTDTQYF.

This clonotype was counted only a few times. The J gene is TRBJ2-2, the V gene TRBV5-1; no clear D. Germline-derived CDR1 and CDR2 are SGHRS and YFSETQ. Trimming left V 0 bases short and J 8 bases short, with 8 bases between. The CDR3 is 13 residues long. CDR3 in DNA: TGCGCCAGCAGCTTGGCCAGCTCGGGGGAGCTGTTTTTT. It encodes CASSLASSGELFF.

The CDR3 here is CASSLLGATETQYF. CDR3 DNA sequence: TGTGCCAGCAGTTTATTGGGGGCGACGGAGACCCAGTACTTC. This rearrangement joins TRBV12-3 or TRBV12-4 to TRBJ2-5; possibly TRBD1 for D (6 bases). Deletions cut 2 bases from V and 5 bases from J, with 12 bases between. This CDR3 is 14 amino acids long.